The 9 T cell receptor beta chains in this list originate from one sample, sequenced in a study of T cells in Graves' hyperthyroidism and ophthalmopathy. TCR beta CDR3 region amplification was performed from RNA transcripts. HTBI primers were used for first-round RT-PCR of the TCR CDR3. MiXCR, applied by TCRdb to the multiplex PCR reads, yields one record per CDR3 protein. The sample yields approximately 400,000 distinct CDR3 sequences, 15% to 18% seen once. Sequenced: blood. Receptors originate from a woman aged 18-29 years with Graves' hyperthyroidism.

Many counts were recorded for this clonotype. J is TRBJ2-7 and V is TRBV2; D is possibly TRBD2 (6 bases). Trimming removed 9 bases from V and 1 base from J, with 16 bases in between. CDR1 and CDR2 from the germline V gene are SNHLY and FYNNEI. The CDR3 totals 14 residues. CDR3 bases: TGTGCCAGTACTACTCAGGGAGGTTCCTACGAGCAGTACTTC. Its translation is CASTTQGGSYEQYF.

This clonotype was detected ten times or more. The gene calls are TRBV12-3 or TRBV12-4 and TRBJ2-7; D remains ambiguous. With 8 bases removed from V and 7 bases from J, the gap between germline ends came to 24 bases. This CDR3 contains 15 residues. The CDR3 is CASSRPGPLSTEQYF. In DNA, the CDR3 is TGTGCCAGCTCCAGGCCGGGCCCCCTCTCTACAGAGCAGTACTTC.

J is TRBJ2-1 and V is TRBV24-1; 9 bases map to TRBD2. Germline CDR1 is KGHDR and CDR2 is SFDVKD. The V gene end was trimmed by 4 bases and the J gene end by 6 bases; junction bases not matched to a gene: 6. The CDR3 covers 15 residues. The CDR3 is CATSESRRGGNEQFF. The CDR3 coding sequence is TGTGCCACCAGTGAGAGCAGGCGGGGGGGCAATGAGCAGTTCTTC.

In its sample, this clonotype was seen many times. The V and J genes are TRBV11-2 and TRBJ2-7; D call uncertain. Trimming left V 4 bases short and J 0 bases short, with 10 bases between. This CDR3 contains 14 residues. CDR1 is SGHAT and CDR2 is FQNNGV in the germline V gene. The CDR3 region has the DNA TGTGCCAGCAGCTCCCCTCGAGGCTCCTACGAGCAGTACTTC. It encodes CASSSPRGSYEQYF.

This clonotype was seen only a few times. The chain is built from TRBV12-3 or TRBV12-4 and TRBJ2-2; TRBD2 aligns across 12 bases. With V trimmed by 5 bases and J by 8 bases, 6 bases remained unmatched. CDR3 length equals 15 residues. CDR3 sequence: CASSPTSGGFGELFF. As DNA, the CDR3 is TGTGCCAGCAGTCCTACTAGCGGGGGGTTTGGGGAGCTGTTTTTT.

About this clonotype: At one boundary the junction diverges from the germline segment, which might be a read error. This chain connects TRBV2 to TRBJ1-1; perhaps TRBD1 as D (5 bases). The CDR3 runs 14 residues. The germline V gene encodes CDR1 SNHLY and CDR2 FYNNEI. The CDR3 DNA follows: TGTGCAAGCAAGGCGACAGTAACTAACACTGAAGCTTTCTTT. It specifies CASKATVTNTEAFF.

There are a few counts of this clonotype. This CDR3 is missing its conserved last phenylalanine or tryptophan, likely due to a read error. The rearrangement uses TRBV28 and TRBJ1-2, with TRBD1 as a possible D gene (5 bases). This CDR3 contains 14 residues. Trimming removed 3 bases from V and 2 bases from J, with 10 bases in between. Looked up from germline, CDR1 is MDHEN and CDR2 is SYDVKM. CDR3 region: CASSLPGMNYGYTL. The CDR3 region has the DNA TGTGCCAGCAGTTTGCCAGGGATGAACTATGGCTACACCCTC.

This clonotype came up many times. The chain combines TRBV12-3 or TRBV12-4 with TRBJ1-3; tentatively, D is TRBD1 (5 bases). Trimming removed 3 bases from V and 2 bases from J, with 8 bases in between. This CDR3 region has 14 residues. The CDR3 region is CASSFQGAGNTIYF. For the CDR3, the DNA is TGTGCCAGCAGTTTTCAGGGTGCTGGAAACACCATATATTTT.

This clonotype was picked up many times. The chain joins TRBV24-1 to TRBJ1-6; TRBD1 agrees at 7 bases. The CDR3 sequence is 16 residues long. Trimming took 2 bases from V and 8 from J; bases not matched to a gene: 8. Germline V gene data show CDR1 as KGHDR and CDR2 as SFDVKD. The DNA for the CDR3 is TGTGCCACCAGTGATTGGACAGGCCGGGGGGATTCACCCCTCCACTTT. Amino acid sequence: CATSDWTGRGDSPLHF.